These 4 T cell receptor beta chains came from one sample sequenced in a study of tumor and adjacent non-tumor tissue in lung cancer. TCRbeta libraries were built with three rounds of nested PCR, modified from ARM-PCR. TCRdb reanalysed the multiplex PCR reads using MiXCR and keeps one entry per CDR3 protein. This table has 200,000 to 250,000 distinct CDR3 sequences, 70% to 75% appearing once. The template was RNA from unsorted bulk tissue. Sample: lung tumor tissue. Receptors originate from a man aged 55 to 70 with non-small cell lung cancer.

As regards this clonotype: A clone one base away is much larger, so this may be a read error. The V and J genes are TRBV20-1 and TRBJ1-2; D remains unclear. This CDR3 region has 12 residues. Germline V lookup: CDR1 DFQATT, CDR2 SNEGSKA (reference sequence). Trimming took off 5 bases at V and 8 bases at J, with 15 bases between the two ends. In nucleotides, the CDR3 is TGCAGTGCTGAATTAGGGAGTCACGGCTACACCTTC. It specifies CSAELGSHGYTF.

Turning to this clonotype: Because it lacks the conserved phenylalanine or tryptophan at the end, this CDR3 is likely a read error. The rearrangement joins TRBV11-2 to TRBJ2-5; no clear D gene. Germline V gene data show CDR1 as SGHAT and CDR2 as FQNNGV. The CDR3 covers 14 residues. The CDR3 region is CVSSLATDQETQYL. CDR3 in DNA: TGTGTCAGCAGCCTCGCGACGGACCAAGAGACCCAGTACTTA.

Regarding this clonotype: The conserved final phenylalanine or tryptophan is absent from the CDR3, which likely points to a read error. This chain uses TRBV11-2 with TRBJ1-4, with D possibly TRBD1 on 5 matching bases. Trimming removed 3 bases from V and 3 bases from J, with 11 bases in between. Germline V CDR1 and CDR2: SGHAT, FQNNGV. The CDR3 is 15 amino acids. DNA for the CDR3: TGTGCCAGCAGCTTTCGAAAGGGGCCTAATGAAAAACTGTTTGTT. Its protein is CASSFRKGPNEKLFV.

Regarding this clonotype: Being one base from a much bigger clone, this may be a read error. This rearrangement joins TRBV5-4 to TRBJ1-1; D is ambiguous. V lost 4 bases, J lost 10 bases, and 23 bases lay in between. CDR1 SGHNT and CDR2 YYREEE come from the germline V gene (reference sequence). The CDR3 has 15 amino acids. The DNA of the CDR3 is TGTGCCAGCAGCCCCTCCGGAGAGGAGTGGCTTCGAGCTTTCTTT. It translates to CASSPSGEEWLRAFF.